In this sample, the clone carrying this T cell receptor beta chain turned up many times. These data originate in a study of early T cells in non-severe SARS-CoV-2 infection. Each CDR3 protein gets one entry after TCRdb re-called the 5' RACE reads with MiXCR. The sample consists of some 28,000 distinct CDR3 sequences, about 6% of them appearing once. The CDR3 extends over 12 amino acids. The germline V gene has CDR1 LGHDT and CDR2 YNNKEL (reference sequence). V was clipped by 1 base and J by 4 bases, with 5 bases between them. The V gene is TRBV3-1, the J gene TRBJ2-7; D unresolved. Sequenced: whole blood. The receptor's source is an adult who was a healthcare worker with PCR-confirmed SARS-CoV-2 infection or an uninfected control (not recorded which). In nucleotides, the CDR3 is TGTGCCAGCAGCCAAGGACCTTACGAGCAGTACTTC. Translation: CASSQGPYEQYF.